This T cell receptor (beta chain) came from a study of identical twins. Study results and limitations: Carriage of fewer insertions was seen in abundant cord blood beta clonotypes, whereas memory repertoires showed none. Alpha sequences that were out-of-frame and twin-shared showed an excess of low generation probability.

TCRdb redid the calling of the 5' RACE reads with MiXCR, one entry per CDR3 protein. The data hold about 530,000 distinct CDR3 sequences, with roughly 15% observed a single time. Concerning this clonotype: Its antigen is unknown.

Another study also made use of these data, one on yellow fever vaccine responses in identical twins.

This receptor was identified in a woman under 30 in good health. The specimen was CD4+ T cells sorted from blood.

The CDR3 loop is CASSQEAGQETQYF. The CDR3 DNA sequence: TGTGCCAGCAGCCAAGAGGCTGGCCAAGAGACCCAGTACTTC. The chain links TRBV3-1 to TRBJ2-5; no reliable D call. This CDR3 region has 14 residues. Trimming pared 0 bases from V and 1 base from J, leaving 6 bases between. Per the germline V gene, CDR1 is LGHDT and CDR2 is YNNKEL (reference sequence).